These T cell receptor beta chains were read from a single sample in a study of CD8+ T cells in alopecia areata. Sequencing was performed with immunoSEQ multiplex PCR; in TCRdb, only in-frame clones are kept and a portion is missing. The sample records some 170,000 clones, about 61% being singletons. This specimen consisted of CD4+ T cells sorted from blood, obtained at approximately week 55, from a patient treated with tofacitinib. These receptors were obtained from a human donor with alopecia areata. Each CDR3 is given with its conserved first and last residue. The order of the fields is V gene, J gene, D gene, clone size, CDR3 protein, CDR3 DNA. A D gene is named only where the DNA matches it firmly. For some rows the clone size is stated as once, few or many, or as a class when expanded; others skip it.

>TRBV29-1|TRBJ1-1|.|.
CSVEVAPEAFF
TGCAGCGTTGAAGTCGCCCCTGAAGCTTTCTTT
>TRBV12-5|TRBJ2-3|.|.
CASGLVRGSYTDTQYF
TGTGCTAGTGGTTTGGTAAGAGGCTCCTACACAGATACGCAGTATTTT
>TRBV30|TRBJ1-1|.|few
CAWSLDTEAFF
TGTGCCTGGAGTTTGGACACTGAAGCTTTCTTT
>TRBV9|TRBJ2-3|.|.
CASGRVLLDTQYF
TGTGCCAGCGGTCGGGTTCTTCTAGATACGCAGTATTTT
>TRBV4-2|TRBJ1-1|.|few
CASSQDSGSEAFF
TGTGCCAGCAGCCAAGATTCAGGGAGTGAAGCTTTCTTT
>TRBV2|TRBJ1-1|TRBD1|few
CASSETGGTEAFF
TGTGCCAGCAGTGAAACAGGGGGCACTGAAGCTTTCTTT
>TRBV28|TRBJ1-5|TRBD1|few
CASSLGQGNQPQHF
TGTGCCAGCAGTTTGGGACAGGGAAATCAGCCCCAGCATTTT
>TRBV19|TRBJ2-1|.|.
CASMTTGVNYNEQFF
TGTGCCAGTATGACGACGGGGGTCAACTACAATGAGCAGTTCTTC
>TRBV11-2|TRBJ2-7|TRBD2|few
CASSIGRGMEQYF
TGTGCCAGCAGCATCGGGCGGGGGATGGAGCAGTACTTC
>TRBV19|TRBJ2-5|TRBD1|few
CASSTHQTGEETQYF
TGTGCCAGTAGCACACACCAGACAGGGGAAGAGACCCAGTACTTC
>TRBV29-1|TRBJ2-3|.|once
CSVGNRATDTQYF
TGCAGCGTTGGCAACAGGGCCACAGATACGCAGTATTTT
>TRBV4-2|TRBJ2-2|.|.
CASNTLRGGSGELFF
TGTGCCAGCAACACGCTACGAGGCGGCTCCGGGGAGCTGTTTTTT
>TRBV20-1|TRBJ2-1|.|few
CSARPVNEQFF
TGCAGTGCGCGGCCAGTCAATGAGCAGTTCTTC
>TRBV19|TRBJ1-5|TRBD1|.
CASSIAGTGAQPQHF
TGTGCCAGTAGTATAGCCGGGACAGGGGCTCAGCCCCAGCATTTT
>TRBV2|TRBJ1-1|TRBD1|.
CASRKGQGLTEAFF
TGTGCCAGCAGGAAGGGACAGGGGCTCACTGAAGCTTTCTTT
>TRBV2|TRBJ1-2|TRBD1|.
CASSLGGTGAFLPYGYTF
TGTGCCAGCAGCCTGGGGGGGACAGGGGCCTTCCTGCCCTATGGCTACACCTTC
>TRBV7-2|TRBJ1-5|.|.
CASSLDSQPQHF
TGTGCCAGCAGCTTAGACAGTCAGCCCCAGCATTTT
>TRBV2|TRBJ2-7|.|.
CASTEDTGTYEQYF
TGTGCCAGCACTGAGGACACAGGAACCTACGAGCAGTACTTC
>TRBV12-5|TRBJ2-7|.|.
CASGRDWTTYEQYF
TGTGCTAGTGGGCGGGACTGGACGACCTACGAGCAGTACTTC
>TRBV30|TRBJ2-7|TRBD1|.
CAWSPDREYEQYF
TGTGCCTGGAGTCCGGACAGGGAATACGAGCAGTACTTC
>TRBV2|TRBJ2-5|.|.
CASSLTVTQETQYF
TGTGCCAGCAGTCTGACAGTGACCCAAGAGACCCAGTACTTC
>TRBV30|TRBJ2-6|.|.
CAWGVSGANVLTF
TGTGCCTGGGGGGTTAGCGGGGCCAACGTCCTGACTTTC
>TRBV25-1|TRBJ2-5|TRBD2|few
CASRPLGGGLETQYF
TGTGCCAGCAGACCACTGGGCGGGGGGTTAGAGACCCAGTACTTC
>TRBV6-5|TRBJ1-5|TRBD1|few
CASSRGQAYQPQHF
TGTGCCAGCAGCCGCGGACAGGCGTATCAGCCCCAGCATTTT
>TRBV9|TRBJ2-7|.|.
CASSVVHRGADEQYF
TGTGCCAGCAGCGTAGTTCACCGGGGGGCGGACGAGCAGTACTTC
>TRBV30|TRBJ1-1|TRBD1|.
CAWSADRATEAFF
TGTGCCTGGAGTGCTGACAGGGCCACTGAAGCTTTCTTT
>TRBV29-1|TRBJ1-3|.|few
CSVVVRDLSGNTIYF
TGCAGCGTTGTGGTCAGGGACCTCTCTGGAAACACCATATATTTT
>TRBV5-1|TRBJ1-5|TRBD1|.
CASSSGQGDGQPQHF
TGCGCCAGCAGCTCAGGACAGGGTGACGGTCAGCCCCAGCATTTT
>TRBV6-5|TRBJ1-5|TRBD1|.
CASSSGTVNNQPQHF
TGTGCCAGCAGCTCCGGGACAGTGAATAATCAGCCCCAGCATTTT
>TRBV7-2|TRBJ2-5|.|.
CASRVGMETQYF
TGTGCCAGCAGGGTCGGGATGGAGACCCAGTACTTC
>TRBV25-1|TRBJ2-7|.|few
CASSQGYEQYF
TGTGCCAGCTCGCAGGGTTACGAGCAGTACTTC
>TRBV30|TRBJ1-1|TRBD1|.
CAWRRGLDTEAFF
TGTGCCTGGCGAAGGGGGCTAGACACTGAAGCTTTCTTT